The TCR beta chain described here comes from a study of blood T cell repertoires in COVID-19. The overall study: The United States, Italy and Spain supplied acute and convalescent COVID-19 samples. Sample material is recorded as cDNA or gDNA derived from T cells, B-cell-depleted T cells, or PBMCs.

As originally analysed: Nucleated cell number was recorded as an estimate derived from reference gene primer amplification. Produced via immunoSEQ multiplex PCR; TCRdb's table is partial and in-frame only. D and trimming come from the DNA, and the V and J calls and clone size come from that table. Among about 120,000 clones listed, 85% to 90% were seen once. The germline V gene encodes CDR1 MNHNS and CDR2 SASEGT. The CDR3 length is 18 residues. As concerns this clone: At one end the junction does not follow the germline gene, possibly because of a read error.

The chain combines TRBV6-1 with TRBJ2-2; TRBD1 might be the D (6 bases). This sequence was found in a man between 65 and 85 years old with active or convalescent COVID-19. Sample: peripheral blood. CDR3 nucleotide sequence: TGTGCCAGCAATGAAATCCCTGGGCAGGGGCCGAACACCGGGGAGCTGTTTTTT. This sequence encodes CASNEIPGQGPNTGELFF.